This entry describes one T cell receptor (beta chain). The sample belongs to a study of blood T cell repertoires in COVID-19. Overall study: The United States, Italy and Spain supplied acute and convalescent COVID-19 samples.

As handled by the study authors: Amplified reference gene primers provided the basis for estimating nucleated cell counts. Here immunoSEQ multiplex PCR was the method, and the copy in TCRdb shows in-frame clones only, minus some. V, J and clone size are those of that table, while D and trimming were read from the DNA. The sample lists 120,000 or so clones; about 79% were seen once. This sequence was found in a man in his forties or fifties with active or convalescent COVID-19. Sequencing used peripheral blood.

The CDR3 spells CASIGGTGNRNTQYF. CDR3 nucleotides: TGTGCCAGCATCGGCGGTACGGGGAATCGGAATACGCAGTATTTT. The chain joins TRBV6-5 to TRBJ2-3; possibly TRBD2 for D (5 bases). This CDR3 contains 15 residues. Per germline, CDR1 MNHEY and CDR2 SVGAGI. The V end lost 7 bases, the J end lost 7 bases, and 21 bases lay between the germline ends.